Sequencing of this TCR beta chain was carried out in a study of blood T cell repertoires in COVID-19. The overall study: The United States, Italy and Spain supplied acute and convalescent COVID-19 samples. Sources were T cells, B-cell-depleted T cells, or PBMCs; the material itself was cDNA or gDNA.

Trimming removed 0 bases from V and 4 bases from J; junction bases left unmatched: 5. CDR3 length: 15 residues. The germline V gene encodes CDR1 MNHNY and CDR2 SVGAGI (reference sequence). Produced via immunoSEQ multiplex PCR; TCRdb's table is partial and in-frame only. The sample lists approximately 330,000 clones, roughly 89% seen once, with around 8.9% in the top ten. V and J are TRBV6-6 and TRBJ1-2, with 7 bases fitting TRBD1. The sequencing input was peripheral blood. This receptor was obtained from a man aged 25-45 years with COVID-19, enrolled during active disease. The CDR3 bases are TGTGCCAGCAGTTACTCGGGGACAGCCCTCTATGGCTACACCTTC. Translation: CASSYSGTALYGYTF.